This TCR beta chain was recovered during a study of human T cells and chemical hapten exposure. Study outcomes and limitations: Once DPC sensitization occurred, TCRs above 1 in 1000 frequency showed no change. Correlating positively with patch test score were the PT1 expanded TCR counts.

TCRdb reanalysed the RACE reads using MiXCR and keeps one entry per CDR3 protein. In the table there are about 380,000 distinct CDR3 sequences, roughly 4.6% of which are singletons. This clonotype was seen more than once but under ten times. Its matching antigen is unknown. The time point is: pre-sensitization, week 0. Treatment specified: therapeutic diphenylcyclopropenone sensitization with weekly scalp DPC. Sequenced material: whole blood, taken in connection with sensitization to the hapten diphenylcyclopropenone (DPC). The TCR sequence derives from a woman in her fifties or sixties with alopecia areata. Some clones in this sample may be carry-over from other donors' samples.

The CDR3 DNA reads TGTGCCAGCAGTCGAGCGGGGAGAGAAGAGTACTTC. As protein: CASSRAGREEYF. The V and J genes are TRBV6-2 or TRBV6-3 and TRBJ2-5; 7 bases fit TRBD2. V lost 5 bases to trimming and J lost 12 bases; unmatched junction nucleotides: 9. The CDR3 has 12 amino acids. CDR1 is MNHEY and CDR2 is SVGEGT in the germline V gene.